This T cell receptor beta chain emerged from a study of identical twins. CDR1 is KGHDR and CDR2 is SFDVKD in the germline V gene. Trimming left V 5 bases short and J 8 bases short, with 15 bases between. The CDR3 contains 14 residues. Via MiXCR, TCRdb re-called the 5' RACE reads, giving one row per CDR3 protein. The sample has about 530,000 distinct CDR3 sequences; around 22% are singletons. These data also featured in a second study, about yellow fever vaccine responses in identical twins.

This receptor was obtained from a woman aged 18-29 years in good health. Sequencing input: CD4+ T cells sorted from blood. The chain combines TRBV24-1 with TRBJ2-1; D is unresolved. CDR3 region: CATSGSARGDEQFF. The DNA for the CDR3 is TGTGCCACCAGTGGGAGCGCCCGTGGGGATGAGCAGTTCTTC.